Below, one T cell receptor beta chain is given with its context. Its antigen is unknown. Some second doses came at about 4 weeks and others at about 12 weeks; these were pooled. The sample originates from a study of T cell responses to AZD1222 COVID-19 vaccine. Profiled with immunoSEQ multiplex PCR; TCRdb holds only in-frame clones, not every one. Among about 130,000 clones listed, 80% to 90% were seen once. Findings of the study overall: The study sampled repertoires only after the peak T cell response. Among spike-specific TCRs, nearly half reportedly target unmutated variant regions. White British donors predominated, females outnumbered males, and clonal diversity was possibly underestimated.

CDR1 and CDR2 (germline): MNHEY, SMNVEV (reference sequence). The CDR3 loop spans 15 amino acids. Trimming removed 5 bases at V and 4 bases at J, with 14 bases between. The chain carries TRBV27 and TRBJ1-4; no clear D. The receptor's source is an adult who received the AZD1222 COVID-19 vaccine. The input for sequencing was peripheral blood, taken 28 days after the second AZD1222 dose. CDR3: CASSPPGGLNEKLFF. The CDR3 DNA reads TGTGCCAGCAGTCCCCCGGGCGGTCTTAATGAAAAACTGTTTTTT.